The 13 T cell receptor beta chains given below trace back to one sample, sequenced in a study of blood T cell repertoires in COVID-19. Clones were read by immunoSEQ multiplex PCR, and TCRdb kept only the in-frame ones, dropping some. The profile shows some 87,000 clones, about 90% of them singletons. Sequencing input: peripheral blood. The receptor set was obtained from a human donor in a cohort sampled during active COVID-19.

The chain joins TRBV6-6 to TRBJ1-1, with D perhaps TRBD1 (5 bases). Trimming stripped 0 bases from V and 5 bases from J, with 7 bases between. Looked up from germline, CDR1 is MNHNY and CDR2 is SVGAGI (reference sequence). The CDR3 loop spans 13 amino acids. The CDR3: CASSYSRGTEAFF. The CDR3, as DNA: TGTGCCAGCAGTTACTCCCGGGGGACTGAAGCTTTCTTT.

The chain carries TRBV7-2 and TRBJ1-1; no definite D call. The V gene lost 6 bases and the J gene lost 4 bases, with 12 bases spanning the gap. From germline, CDR1 is SGHTA and CDR2 FQGNSA. CDR3 size: 13 residues. The CDR3 here is CASRNHIGTEAFF. CDR3 DNA: TGTGCCAGCAGAAATCACATTGGCACTGAAGCTTTCTTT.

The V gene is TRBV25-1, the J gene TRBJ1-1; TRBD1 is a possible D gene (5 bases). CDR3 length equals 14 residues. Trimming pared 4 bases from V and 3 bases from J, leaving 12 bases between. Germline V gene data show CDR1 as MGHDK and CDR2 as SYGVNS. The CDR3 region is CASSAAGVYTEAFF. CDR3 bases: TGTGCCAGCAGTGCCGCGGGGGTCTACACTGAAGCTTTCTTT. The complete variable domain, with remaining parts taken from reference TRBV25-1 and TRBJ1-1, reads EADIYQTPRYLVIGTGKKITLECSQTMGHDKMYWYQQDPGMELHLIHYSYGVNSTEKGDLSSESTVSRIRTEHFPLTLESARPSHTSQYLCASSAAGVYTEAFFGQGTRLTVV.

This chain uses TRBV30 with TRBJ1-3; D is perhaps TRBD1 (6 bases). V shed 8 bases and J shed 0 bases, with 11 bases lying between them. The germline V gene encodes CDR1 GTSNPN and CDR2 SVGIG (reference sequence). This CDR3 spans 13 amino acids. This chain's CDR3 is CAGQQGSGNTIYF. CDR3 DNA: TGTGCCGGCCAACAGGGCTCTGGAAACACCATATATTTT.

V is TRBV28 and J is TRBJ1-2; no reliable D call. The germline CDR1 and CDR2 sequences are MDHEN and SYDVKM. Trimming pared 3 bases from V and 6 bases from J, leaving 11 bases between. The length of the CDR3 is 13 residues. Here the CDR3 DNA reads TGTGCCAGCAGTTTGCGTTCTCCTGATGGCTACACCTTC. This codes for CASSLRSPDGYTF.

This clone has only a few counts. The chain carries TRBV6-5 and TRBJ1-4; the D gene is possibly TRBD1 (5 bases). Germline CDR1 reads MNHEY; CDR2 reads SVGAGI. V lost 4 bases and J 8 bases, leaving 17 bases between the germline ends. The CDR3 length is 15 residues. This chain's CDR3 is CASSSRRGEHEKLFF. The CDR3 nucleotides are TGTGCCAGCAGTTCCCGGAGGGGAGAACACGAAAAACTGTTTTTT.

This chain links TRBV18 with TRBJ2-3; TRBD1 matches at 7 bases. Trimming cost V 5 bases and J 2 bases; bases outside gene matches: 10. This CDR3 is built from 16 residues. Looked up from germline, CDR1 is KGHSH and CDR2 is LQKENI. CDR3: CASSRQGLQHTDTQYF. In nucleotides, the CDR3 is TGTGCCAGCTCAAGACAGGGTCTGCAACACACAGATACGCAGTATTTT. Full variable domain (rest looked up from reference TRBV18 and TRBJ2-3): NAGVMQNPRHLVRRRGQEARLRCSPMKGHSHVYWYRQLPEEGLKFMVYLQKENIIDESGMPKERFSAEFPKEGPSILRIQQVVRGDSAAYFCASSRQGLQHTDTQYFGPGTRLTVL.

This clone appeared a single time. This chain links TRBV7-8 with TRBJ1-6, with TRBD1 as a possible D gene (6 bases). The CDR3 covers 14 residues. Trimming stripped 3 bases from V and 8 bases from J, with 11 bases between. Germline V gene sequence: CDR1 SGHVS, CDR2 FQNEAQ. The chain's CDR3 is CASSLSTGYSPLHF. In DNA form, the CDR3 reads TGTGCCAGCAGCTTGAGTACAGGGTATTCACCCCTCCACTTT.

This CDR3 is CASTPDRGNYNEQFF. In nucleotides, the CDR3 is TGTGCCAGCACACCGGACAGGGGGAACTACAATGAGCAGTTCTTC. The rearrangement links TRBV2 to TRBJ2-1; 10 bases agree with TRBD1. CDR3 length: 15 residues. J gave up 3 bases and V 7 bases, and 6 bases lay outside the gene matches. Germline V gene sequence: CDR1 SNHLY, CDR2 FYNNEI. Filled out from reference TRBV2 and TRBJ2-1, the complete variable domain reads EPEVTQTPSHQVTQMGQEVILRCVPISNHLYFYWYRQILGQKVEFLVSFYNNEISEKSEIFDDQFSVERPDGSNFTLKIRSTKLEDSAMYFCASTPDRGNYNEQFFGPGTRLTVL.

The rearrangement joins TRBV7-9 to TRBJ2-1; 11 bases are shared with TRBD2. Germline V gene lookup returns CDR1 SEHNR and CDR2 FQNEAQ (reference sequence). V gave up 7 bases and J gave up 10 bases; unmatched junction bases: 9. The CDR3 sequence is 14 residues long. The CDR3 region is CASNLAGGPWEQFF. CDR3 in DNA: TGTGCCAGCAATTTAGCGGGGGGGCCTTGGGAGCAGTTCTTC.

The rearrangement uses TRBV11-2 and TRBJ1-4; TRBD1 is a possible D gene (6 bases). Per the germline V gene, CDR1 is SGHAT and CDR2 is FQNNGV. V lost 4 bases to trimming and J lost 8 bases, with 11 bases between them. The CDR3 totals 13 residues. For the CDR3, the DNA is TGTGCCAGCAGCTCTGCCGGGACAGAAAAACTGTTTTTT. This gives the protein CASSSAGTEKLFF.

The chain couples TRBV20-1 to TRBJ1-2; TRBD1 is a possible D gene (5 bases). CDR1 and CDR2 from the germline V gene are DFQATT and SNEGSKA (reference sequence). This CDR3 is built from 12 residues. The V and J ends lost 3 bases and 5 bases respectively, with 10 bases between them. CDR3 bases: TGCAGTGCTAGTCGGGGGGGGTATGGCTACACCTTC. Its protein product is CSASRGGYGYTF.

The chain joins TRBV9 to TRBJ2-7, with TRBD1 as a possible D gene (5 bases). The V end was cut by 2 bases, the J end by 2 bases, with 11 bases between. Germline V gives CDR1 SGDLS, CDR2 YYNGEE. This CDR3 has 14 residues. This CDR3 reads CASSVWGNPYEQYF. For the CDR3, the DNA is TGTGCCAGCAGCGTGTGGGGCAACCCCTACGAGCAGTACTTC.